This paragraph reports one TCR beta chain. This entry is derived from a study of blood T cell repertoires in COVID-19. Recruits, aged roughly 18 to 95 years, lived in 24 US areas. The data were produced by immunoSEQ multiplex PCR, yet TCRdb's version contains in-frame clones alone and is incomplete. The sample has around 200,000 clones; more than 70% are singletons. The germline V gene has CDR1 MNHEY and CDR2 SVGAGI. The CDR3 contains 13 residues. V dropped 7 bases and J dropped 5 bases, with 14 bases sitting between them. Sequencing used PBMCs or T cells enriched from blood (not recorded which). The chain employs TRBV6-5 and TRBJ1-2; no reliable D call. The origin of this receptor is a man aged 40-50 years with acute COVID-19. CDR3 nucleotide sequence: TGTGCCAGCATCCCTGACGGGGTGTATGGCTACACCTTC. Translated, it gives CASIPDGVYGYTF.